The 11 T cell receptor beta chains reported below all come from one sample, sequenced in a study of OX40 agonist ivuxolimab in advanced cancers. Clones were sequenced by immunoSEQ multiplex PCR, and TCRdb holds only the in-frame ones, with some missing. The sample lists some 70,000 clones, 80% to 95% seen once, with around 2.3% in the top ten. Here the sequenced sample was CD4+ or CD8+ T cells sorted from blood, taken in a trial of the OX40 agonist ivuxolimab. These receptors were obtained from an adult with an advanced solid tumor such as melanoma, head and neck, liver or kidney cancer.

The gene calls are TRBV29-1 and TRBJ2-3, with TRBD2 matching over 7 bases. The CDR3 is 14 residues long. The V segment lost 7 bases and the J segment 0 bases; nucleotides outside the gene matches: 7. Germline CDR1 is SQVTM and CDR2 is ANQGSEA. The CDR3 coding sequence is TGCAGCGCTAGCGGCTCTAGGAGCACAGATACGCAGTATTTT. Translation: CSASGSRSTDTQYF.

The V call is TRBV2, the J call TRBJ2-1; 9 bases line up with TRBD2. The length of the CDR3 is 15 residues. V was clipped by 4 bases and J by 6 bases; unmatched bases: 7. Germline loops: CDR1 SNHLY, CDR2 FYNNEI. This CDR3 is CASSAIAGAPNEQFF. CDR3 bases: TGTGCCAGCAGTGCAATAGCGGGAGCCCCCAATGAGCAGTTCTTC.

The J gene is TRBJ1-3, the V gene TRBV5-1; D is perhaps TRBD1 (6 bases). Germline lookup yields CDR1 SGHRS and CDR2 YFSETQ. V lost 5 bases, J lost 4 bases, and 13 bases lay in between. The CDR3 spans 14 residues. The CDR3 spells CASRKATGGNTIYF. DNA of the CDR3: TGCGCCAGCAGAAAGGCTACAGGGGGAAACACCATATATTTT.

The genes are TRBV10-1 and TRBJ2-5; 14 bases line up with TRBD2. Unmatched junction bases numbered 10, after V lost 2 bases and J lost 5 bases. The CDR3 runs to 18 residues. The germline gives CDR1 WNHNN, CDR2 SYGVQD (reference sequence). The CDR3, as DNA: TGCGCCAGCAGTGAGGCGGGACTAGCGGGAGACCGAATGGAGACCCAGTACTTC. This gives the protein CASSEAGLAGDRMETQYF.

The chain has TRBV10-3 and TRBJ2-5, with D perhaps matching TRBD2 (5 bases). V gave up 2 bases and J gave up 5 bases, with 12 bases separating them. The germline V gene has CDR1 ENHRY and CDR2 SYGVKD. The CDR3 has 14 amino acids. Here the CDR3 reads CAISEKAGTETQYF. The CDR3 DNA is TGTGCCATCAGTGAGAAGGCGGGTACGGAGACCCAGTACTTC.

The chain combines TRBV6-1 with TRBJ2-3; weak D call: TRBD2 (7 bases). The CDR3 runs 15 residues. The V and J ends lost 6 bases and 6 bases respectively, with 19 bases between them. CDR1 and CDR2 from the germline V gene are MNHNS and SASEGT. CDR3 nucleotide sequence: TGTGCCAGCAGAGCCTCTTCGGGGGGCCGGGATACGCAGTATTTT. It translates to CASRASSGGRDTQYF.

This chain links TRBV7-2 with TRBJ2-2, with 7 bases identical to TRBD2. The V gene end was trimmed by 0 bases and the J gene end by 4 bases; junction bases not matched to a gene: 2. Germline CDR1 SGHTA, CDR2 FQGNSA. This CDR3 has 15 amino acids. The CDR3 DNA sequence: TGTGCCAGCAGCTTAGCCCCGGGGGGCACCGGGGAGCTGTTTTTT. Protein: CASSLAPGGTGELFF.

The V gene is TRBV23-1, the J gene TRBJ1-1, with a tentative D call TRBD1 (5 bases). TRBV23-1 has ORF status, its function being uncertain. With 8 bases removed from V and 1 base from J, the gap between germline ends came to 23 bases. CDR3 length: 17 residues. Written as DNA, the CDR3 is TGCGCCAGCCCAATAAGTTCAGGGCTATCCTCGAACACTGAAGCTTTCTTT. Its translation: CASPISSGLSSNTEAFF.

The chain links TRBV7-9 to TRBJ1-1; D not certain. Trimming took 2 bases from V and 4 from J, leaving 8 bases between them. Germline CDR1 is SEHNR and CDR2 is FQNEAQ (reference sequence). The CDR3 totals 13 residues. CDR3 sequence: CASSLYDLTEAFF. DNA of the CDR3: TGTGCCAGCAGCTTATACGATCTCACTGAAGCTTTCTTT. Variable domain in full (rest from reference TRBV7-9 and TRBJ1-1): DTGVSQNPRHKITKRGQNVTFRCDPISEHNRLYWYRQTLGQGPEFLTYFQNEAQLEKSRLLSDRFSAERPKGSFSTLEIQRTEQGDSAMYLCASSLYDLTEAFFGQGTRLTVV.

The chain links TRBV6-6 to TRBJ2-7, with TRBD1 matching over 8 bases. Germline loops: CDR1 MNHNY, CDR2 SVGAGI (reference sequence). The CDR3 runs 15 residues. Unmatched junction bases numbered 3, after V lost 2 bases and J lost 0 bases. CDR3 in amino acids: CASSYAGQGSYEQYF. The CDR3 DNA reads TGTGCCAGCAGTTACGCAGGACAGGGCTCCTACGAGCAGTACTTC.

As for this clone: One end of the junction varies from germline; a read error may be responsible. This sequence joins TRBV7-2 and TRBJ2-1; 16 bases match TRBD2. This CDR3 contains 16 residues. CDR1 is SGHTA, CDR2 FQGNSA, per germline. CDR3 in amino acids: CASSPASGTSGGARVF. The CDR3, as DNA: TGTGCCAGCAGCCCAGCCTCCGGGACTAGCGGGGGGGCCAGGGTCTTC.